This section outlines one T cell receptor beta chain sequence together with its context. The V and J ends lost 5 bases and 7 bases, in that order; junction bases with no gene match: 6. This CDR3 spans 14 amino acids. The germline gives CDR1 MNHEY, CDR2 SMNVEV (reference sequence). The sample comes from a study of blood T cell repertoires in COVID-19. As for the study in general: Italy, Spain and the United States were the sources of the convalescent and acute COVID-19 samples. The cDNA or gDNA used as material had been derived from T cells, B-cell-depleted T cells, or PBMCs.

Original handling: Quantification of nucleated cells was approximated via reference gene primer amplification. TCRdb keeps only in-frame clones here, not all; method: immunoSEQ multiplex PCR. D and trimming come from the DNA, and the V and J calls and clone size come from that table. The table lists some 42,000 clones, approximately 81% of them singletons. The sequence derives from a woman aged 70-85 years in a cohort sampled during active COVID-19. The sample was peripheral blood. The rearrangement links TRBV27 to TRBJ1-2, with TRBD1 matching 11 bases. The CDR3 reads CASSPWTGGGGYTF. CDR3 in DNA: TGTGCCAGCAGTCCCTGGACAGGGGGCGGTGGCTACACCTTC.